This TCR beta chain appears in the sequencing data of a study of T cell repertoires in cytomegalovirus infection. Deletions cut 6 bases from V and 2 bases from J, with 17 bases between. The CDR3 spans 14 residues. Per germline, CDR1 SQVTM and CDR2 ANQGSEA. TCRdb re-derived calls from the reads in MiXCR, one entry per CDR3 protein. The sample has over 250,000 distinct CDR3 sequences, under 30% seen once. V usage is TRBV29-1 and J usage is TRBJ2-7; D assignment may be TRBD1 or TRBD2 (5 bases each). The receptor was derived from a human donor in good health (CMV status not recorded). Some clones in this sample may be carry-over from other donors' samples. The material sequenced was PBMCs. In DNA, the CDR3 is TGCAGCGTGGGGGTTGGGACCGCTACCTACGAGCAGTACTTC. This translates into CSVGVGTATYEQYF.